Below, 17 T cell receptor beta chains from the same sample are listed, as sequenced in a study of CD8+CD57+ T cells in acquired aplastic anemia. CDR3 and TCR beta VDJ profiling relied on a genomic DNA template. TCRdb processed the reads anew with MiXCR; each CDR3 protein has one entry. The sample has about 160,000 distinct CDR3 sequences; around 45% are singletons. Sequenced: sorted CD4+, CD8+, or CD8+CD57+ T cells (not recorded which) from PBMCs. Receptors were obtained from a human donor in good health.

The chain has TRBV2 and TRBJ1-1; D unresolved. This CDR3 has 11 amino acids. Germline CDR1 reads SNHLY; CDR2 reads FYNNEI. Trimming left V 7 bases short and J 6 bases short, with 9 bases between. The DNA for the CDR3 is TGTGCCAGCACAACATGGGCTGAAGCTTTCTTT. As protein: CASTTWAEAFF.

This clonotype was picked up many times. The gene calls are TRBV7-2 and TRBJ2-7; possible D gene TRBD1, 6 bases. In germline, CDR1 is SGHTA, CDR2 FQGNSA. Trimming pared 2 bases from V and 6 bases from J, leaving 14 bases between. The CDR3 totals 14 residues. CDR3 in amino acids: CASSLYRAGVEQYF. The CDR3 DNA sequence: TGTGCCAGCAGCTTATATAGGGCAGGGGTCGAGCAGTACTTC.

The gene calls are TRBV15 and TRBJ1-4; 8 bases agree with TRBD1. The CDR3 length is 15 residues. CDR1 and CDR2 from the germline V gene are LNHNV and YYDKDF (reference sequence). Losses at the gene ends were 0 bases for V and 5 bases for J; bases not matched to a gene: 2. The CDR3 bases are TGTGCCACCAGCAGAGAAGGACAGGGAAATGAAAAACTGTTTTTT. This translates into CATSREGQGNEKLFF.

This chain links TRBV10-3 with TRBJ1-4; D is possibly TRBD1 (5 bases). Germline lookup yields CDR1 ENHRY and CDR2 SYGVKD. Trimming shortened V by 2 bases and J by 4 bases, and 5 bases separated the two germline ends. CDR3 length: 13 amino acids. The CDR3 protein is CAISEDSNEKLFF. Here the CDR3 DNA reads TGTGCCATCAGTGAGGACAGTAATGAAAAACTGTTTTTT.

This sequence joins TRBV3-1 and TRBJ2-5, with D perhaps given as TRBD1 or TRBD2 (5 bases each). Trimming pared 1 base from V and 2 bases from J, leaving 11 bases between. Germline V gives CDR1 LGHDT, CDR2 YNNKEL (reference sequence). The CDR3 length is 15 residues. The CDR3 bases are TGTGCCAGCAGCCAAGTAGAGGGGTATCAAGAGACCCAGTACTTC. It yields the protein CASSQVEGYQETQYF.

The rearrangement uses TRBV6-5 and TRBJ2-7; 7 positions agree with TRBD1. CDR3 size: 16 residues. V gave up 0 bases and J gave up 6 bases; unmatched junction bases: 11. CDR1 MNHEY and CDR2 SVGAGI come from the germline V gene. CDR3 protein: CASSYSFTPGGAEQYF. As DNA, the CDR3 is TGTGCCAGCAGTTACTCGTTTACGCCAGGGGGAGCCGAGCAGTACTTC.

This clonotype was detected once. The conserved final phenylalanine or tryptophan is absent from the CDR3, which likely points to a read error. No DNA is shown, since the ends of the CDR3 on it are uncertain; the CDR3 is the one TCRdb lists. The chain carries TRBV11-2 and TRBJ2-3; TRBD1 is the table's D call and was not checked against the DNA. Germline V gives CDR1 SGHAT, CDR2 FQNNGV. The CDR3 region is 8 residues in length, termini included. The CDR3 is CASSLGQG.

As regards this clonotype: A much larger clonotype is one base distant, so this may be a read error. Lacking the conserved final phenylalanine or tryptophan, this CDR3 likely reflects a read error. The chain has TRBV11-1 and TRBJ1-1, with 11 nucleotides matching TRBD1. The junction had 12 bases not matched to a gene; V was cut back by 3 bases and J by 6 bases. Germline V CDR1 and CDR2: SGHAT, FQDESV (reference sequence). The CDR3 covers 17 residues. CDR3: CASSFGQGAIRNPEAFL. Written as DNA, the CDR3 is TGTGCCAGCAGCTTTGGACAGGGGGCGATTCGGAATCCTGAAGCTTTCCTT.

This clonotype showed up many times. This sequence joins TRBV6-5 and TRBJ2-7; the D gene could be TRBD1 or TRBD2 (5 bases each). Trimming shortened V by 1 base and J by 2 bases, and 9 bases separated the two germline ends. The CDR3 has 14 amino acids. The germline CDR1 and CDR2 sequences are MNHEY and SVGAGI. This CDR3 reads CASSYYGAPYEQYF. The CDR3 coding sequence is TGTGCCAGCAGTTACTACGGGGCCCCCTACGAGCAGTACTTC.

The V gene is TRBV20-1, the J gene TRBJ1-4, with D tentatively TRBD1 (5 bases). CDR1 is DFQATT and CDR2 is SNEGSKA in the germline V gene (reference sequence). The V and J ends lost 1 base and 6 bases respectively, with 9 bases between them. This CDR3 region has 13 residues. Written as DNA, the CDR3 is TGCAGTGCTAGAGGGGGGACGGATGAAAAACTGTTTTTT. It codes for CSARGGTDEKLFF.

This clonotype was recorded many times. The chain is built from TRBV7-8 and TRBJ2-1, with 7 positions matching TRBD1. J gave up 2 bases and V 5 bases, and 9 bases lay outside the gene matches. Germline V gives CDR1 SGHVS, CDR2 FQNEAQ. There are 16 residues in the CDR3. CDR3 nucleotide sequence: TGTGCCAGCAGCCCCAATCTAGGGGGCCCCTACAATGAGCAGTTCTTC. Translating gives CASSPNLGGPYNEQFF.

The chain combines TRBV19 with TRBJ1-1; D ambiguous. The CDR3 consists of 14 residues. Germline loops: CDR1 LNHDA, CDR2 SQIVND (reference sequence). V lost 1 base and J lost 5, with 11 bases in between. The CDR3 spells CASSIGRGWTEAFF. CDR3 nucleotide sequence: TGTGCCAGTAGTATAGGCCGGGGATGGACTGAAGCTTTCTTT.

A remark on this clonotype: This may come from a read error, since a much larger clone is one base off. The genes are TRBV5-4 and TRBJ2-2; tentatively, D is TRBD2 (5 bases). There are 11 residues in the CDR3. Germline V gene data show CDR1 as SGHNT and CDR2 as YYREEE (reference sequence). Here the CDR3 DNA reads TGTGCCAGCAGCCAAGCCGGGGAGCTGTCTTTT. This gives the protein CASSQAGELSF.

This clonotype was seen many times. The chain has TRBV7-2 and TRBJ1-1; TRBD1 might be the D (6 bases). V lost 3 bases and J lost 4, with 9 bases in between. The CDR3 totals 13 residues. The germline CDR1 and CDR2 sequences are SGHTA and FQGNSA. CDR3 DNA sequence: TGTGCCAGCAGCTTCCGCAGGGGCACTGAAGCTTTCTTT. As protein: CASSFRRGTEAFF.

This clonotype has at least ten counts. The chain combines TRBV20-1 with TRBJ2-1, with 10 bases matching TRBD2. Germline V CDR1 and CDR2: DFQATT, SNEGSKA (reference sequence). The ends lost 6 bases at V and 5 bases at J; junction bases unmatched: 7. CDR3 size: 14 residues. The CDR3 region is CSALAGGRNNEQFF. CDR3 nucleotide sequence: TGCAGTGCGTTAGCGGGGGGCCGAAACAATGAGCAGTTCTTC.

Points on this clonotype: No DNA is shown, since the ends of the CDR3 on it are uncertain; the CDR3 is the one TCRdb lists. This rearrangement joins TRBV29-1 to TRBJ1-3. Looked up from germline, CDR1 is SQVTM and CDR2 is ANQGSEA. The CDR3 numbers 11 amino acids, ends counted. CDR3 loop: CSVGGGNTRYF.

This rearrangement joins TRBV2 to TRBJ1-3; D is ambiguous. The CDR3 totals 16 residues. The V end lost 3 bases, the J end lost 0 bases, and 12 bases lay between the germline ends. The germline CDR1 and CDR2 sequences are SNHLY and FYNNEI. The CDR3 DNA reads as TGTGCCAGCAGTGATAGGGTGTTAGCCTCTGGAAACACCATATATTTT. Its translation: CASSDRVLASGNTIYF.